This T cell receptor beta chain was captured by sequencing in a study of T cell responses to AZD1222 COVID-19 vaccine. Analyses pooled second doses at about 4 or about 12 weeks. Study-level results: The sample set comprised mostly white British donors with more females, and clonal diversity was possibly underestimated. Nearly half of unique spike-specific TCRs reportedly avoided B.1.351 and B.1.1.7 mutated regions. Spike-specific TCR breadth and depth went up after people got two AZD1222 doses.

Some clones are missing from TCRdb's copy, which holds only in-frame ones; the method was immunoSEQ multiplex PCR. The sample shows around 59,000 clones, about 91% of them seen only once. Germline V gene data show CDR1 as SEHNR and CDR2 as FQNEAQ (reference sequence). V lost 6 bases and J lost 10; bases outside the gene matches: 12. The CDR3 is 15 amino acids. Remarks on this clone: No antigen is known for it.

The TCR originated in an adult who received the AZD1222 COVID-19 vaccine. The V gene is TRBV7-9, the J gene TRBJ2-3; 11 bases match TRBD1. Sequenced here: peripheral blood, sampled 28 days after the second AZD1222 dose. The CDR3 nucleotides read TGTGCCAGCAGTCCGGACAGGGGGCTGGGGGGTCCGCAGTATTTT. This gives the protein CASSPDRGLGGPQYF. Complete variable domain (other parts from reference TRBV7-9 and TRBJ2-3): DTGVSQNPRHKITKRGQNVTFRCDPISEHNRLYWYRQTLGQGPEFLTYFQNEAQLEKSRLLSDRFSAERPKGSFSTLEIQRTEQGDSAMYLCASSPDRGLGGPQYFGPGTRLTVL.